Below are 22 T cell receptor beta chains sequenced from a single sample in a study of blood T cell repertoires in COVID-19 (TCRdb year 2020). Library generation was performed with the immunoSEQ multiplex PCR assay. Here the immuneACCESS table is served through TCRdb, limited to in-frame sequences with V and J called. Missing clones are a known gap in these copies; in checked studies unresolved V genes cover under half, and the rest lacks a known reason. In all, the sample holds more than 250,000 clones, and approximately 85% of those were seen once. Of the sample, more than 2% is held by the ten largest clones. The sequenced material came from PBMCs or T cells enriched from blood (not recorded which). The receptor set was obtained from a man aged 30 to 45 who had recovered from COVID-19.

J is TRBJ1-1 and V is TRBV18; 10 positions agree with TRBD1. This CDR3 is 17 amino acids long. The J segment lost 1 base and the V segment lost 3 bases, leaving 8 bases of the junction unmatched. CDR1 and CDR2 from the germline V gene are KGHSH and LQKENI. CDR3 DNA: TGTGCCAGCTCACCCCTTCGGACAGGGGGATCGAACACTGAAGCTTTCTTT. It is translated as CASSPLRTGGSNTEAFF.

Notes on this clone: Other DNA sequences within the sample encode an identical CDR3. The V gene is TRBV5-1, the J gene TRBJ1-2; D is uncertain. CDR3 length: 14 residues. Per germline, CDR1 SGHRS and CDR2 YFSETQ. Trimming removed 0 bases at V and 4 bases at J, with 10 bases between. The CDR3 loop is CASSLDTGSYGYTF. CDR3 sequence (DNA): TGCGCCAGCAGCTTGGACACGGGTAGCTATGGCTACACCTTC.

V is TRBV19 and J is TRBJ1-2; a possible D gene is TRBD1 (6 bases). With 5 bases removed from V and 2 bases from J, the gap between germline ends came to 15 bases. Germline V CDR1 and CDR2: LNHDA, SQIVND (reference sequence). The CDR3 is 15 amino acids. The CDR3 DNA follows: TGTGCCAGTAGTCCCCGGGCAGGGGCGAACTATGGCTACACCTTC. Translated, it gives CASSPRAGANYGYTF.

The CDR3 coding sequence is TGTGCCTACTTCGGACATACTGGAAACACCATATATTTT. It yields the protein CAYFGHTGNTIYF. The V and J genes are TRBV30 and TRBJ1-3, with a tentative D call TRBD1 (5 bases). The ends were cut back, 7 bases at V and 2 bases at J, with 12 bases in the middle. CDR1 is GTSNPN, CDR2 SVGIG, per germline (reference sequence). There are 13 residues in the CDR3.

A word on this clone: Given a much more abundant clone one base away, this may be a read error. The CDR3 DNA is TGTGCCAGCAGCTCCGGGATGAACACTGAAGCTTTCTTT. Its translation is CASSSGMNTEAFF. The V call is TRBV12-3 or TRBV12-4, the J call TRBJ1-1; D ambiguous. V lost 6 bases to trimming and J lost 0 bases, with 8 bases between them. This CDR3 is built from 13 residues.

The V gene is TRBV5-1, the J gene TRBJ2-1; 11 bases align to TRBD1. CDR1 SGHRS and CDR2 YFSETQ come from the germline V gene. With 8 bases clipped from V and 0 bases from J, the junction kept 4 bases outside the gene matches. The CDR3 has 15 residues. CDR3 residues: CASTGTGGSYNEQFF. As DNA, the CDR3 is TGCGCCAGTACCGGGACAGGGGGCTCCTACAATGAGCAGTTCTTC.

The V and J genes are TRBV5-5 and TRBJ1-5; TRBD1 is a possible D gene (5 bases). CDR3 length: 15 residues. CDR1 and CDR2 (germline): SGHKS, YYEKEE (reference sequence). V lost 4 bases, J lost 3 bases, and 14 bases lay in between. The CDR3 loop is CASSPRGRDNQPQHF. The CDR3 DNA reads TGTGCCAGCAGCCCTCGTGGCAGGGACAATCAGCCCCAGCATTTT.

This clone was counted a few times. The chain recombines TRBV10-3 with TRBJ1-1; 7 bases agree with TRBD1. Germline CDR1 reads ENHRY; CDR2 reads SYGVKD. This CDR3 region has 13 residues. V dropped 3 bases and J dropped 6; count of bases not matched to a gene: 4. CDR3 in DNA: TGTGCCATCAGTGAAACACAGGGGTCTGAAGCTTTCTTT. It is translated as CAISETQGSEAFF.

This clone turned up a few times. CDR3 nucleotides: TGTGCCAGCAGTTACAACAGGGGGCGCTTGGAGACCCAGTACTTC. This codes for CASSYNRGRLETQYF. The chain couples TRBV6-2 or TRBV6-3 to TRBJ2-5, with 9 bases matching TRBD1. The CDR3 consists of 15 residues. Looked up from germline, CDR1 is MNHEY and CDR2 is SVGEGT. V lost 2 bases to trimming and J lost 5 bases; unmatched junction nucleotides: 6.

This clone was seen only once. The V call is TRBV7-9, the J call TRBJ2-1, with D unclear. V dropped 2 bases and J dropped 4 bases, with 9 bases sitting between them. Germline V gives CDR1 SEHNR, CDR2 FQNEAQ (reference sequence). The CDR3 has 14 residues. The CDR3 is CASSLPFSYNEQFF. The DNA of the CDR3 is TGTGCCAGCAGCTTACCTTTCTCTTACAATGAGCAGTTCTTC.

The chain is built from TRBV7-9 and TRBJ2-1; TRBD1 matches 8 bases. The CDR3 consists of 16 residues. Germline V gene lookup returns CDR1 SEHNR and CDR2 FQNEAQ (reference sequence). The trim removed 5 bases at V and 4 bases at J, leaving 10 bases unmatched. The CDR3 nucleotides read TGTGCCAGCAGCGGCTACCGGGGACAGGAGTACAATGAGCAGTTCTTC. It codes for CASSGYRGQEYNEQFF.

The chain recombines TRBV7-2 with TRBJ2-5; TRBD1 matches at 8 bases. Germline trimming cut 7 bases from V and 5 bases from J; bases unmatched to any gene: 9. Germline V gives CDR1 SGHTA, CDR2 FQGNSA. This CDR3 is built from 14 residues. The CDR3 DNA sequence: TGTGCCAGCACCCTGGACAGGGTAAAGGAGACCCAGTACTTC. Protein product: CASTLDRVKETQYF.

The V and J genes are TRBV18 and TRBJ1-1; 9 nucleotides match TRBD1. CDR3 size: 16 residues. Trimming at V came to 4 bases and at J to 2 bases, leaving 8 bases not matched to a gene. Germline-derived CDR1 and CDR2 are KGHSH and LQKENI. Written as DNA, the CDR3 is TGTGCCAGCTCACAAGGACAGGGGAGAAAAAACACTGAAGCTTTCTTT. Amino acid sequence: CASSQGQGRKNTEAFF.

The J gene is TRBJ1-5, the V gene TRBV10-2; D not resolved. CDR1 and CDR2 (germline): WSHSY, SAAADI. There are 16 residues in the CDR3. With 0 bases removed from V and 5 bases from J, the gap between germline ends came to 14 bases. The CDR3 sequence is CASSESLRVGHQPQHF. The DNA for the CDR3 is TGCGCCAGCAGTGAGTCCTTGCGGGTTGGGCATCAGCCCCAGCATTTT.

For the CDR3, the DNA is TGTGCCAGCAGCCGGGAGAGGACCACTGAAGCTTTCTTT. Residues: CASSRERTTEAFF. The V call is TRBV6-5, the J call TRBJ1-1; D not certain. The V end was cut by 6 bases, the J end by 4 bases, with 12 bases between. CDR3 length: 13 residues. Germline-derived CDR1 and CDR2 are MNHEY and SVGAGI.

In DNA form, the CDR3 reads TGTGCCAGCAGCTTACAAGGGGTCTCCTACGAGCAGTACTTC. This codes for CASSLQGVSYEQYF. The rearrangement joins TRBV7-8 to TRBJ2-7; a possible D gene is TRBD1 (5 bases). Trimming left V 2 bases short and J 0 bases short, with 8 bases between. This CDR3 spans 14 amino acids. In germline, CDR1 is SGHVS, CDR2 FQNEAQ.

The chain is built from TRBV18 and TRBJ2-5; 8 nucleotides align to TRBD1. CDR1 KGHSH and CDR2 LQKENI come from the germline V gene. CDR3 length: 19 residues. V gave up 6 bases and J gave up 2 bases; unmatched junction bases: 20. In DNA form, the CDR3 reads TGTGCCAGCTCTATCACCGTGGGACAGGAAACTACCCAACAAGAGACCCAGTACTTC. Protein product: CASSITVGQETTQQETQYF.

The chain combines TRBV18 with TRBJ1-5, with D unclear. The CDR3 is made up of 13 amino acids. Germline V lookup: CDR1 KGHSH, CDR2 LQKENI. Trimming took off 4 bases at V and 4 bases at J, with 8 bases between the two ends. CDR3 sequence (DNA): TGTGCCAGCTCACTCGATCTAAATCAGCCCCAGCATTTT. Translating gives CASSLDLNQPQHF. Together with reference TRBV18 and TRBJ1-5, the CDR3 gives the full variable domain: NAGVMQNPRHLVRRRGQEARLRCSPMKGHSHVYWYRQLPEEGLKFMVYLQKENIIDESGMPKERFSAEFPKEGPSILRIQQVVRGDSAAYFCASSLDLNQPQHFGDGTRLSIL.

The V and J genes are TRBV9 and TRBJ2-3, with TRBD2 as a possible D gene (6 bases). V shed 2 bases and J shed 5 bases, with 9 bases lying between them. The germline CDR1 and CDR2 sequences are SGDLS and YYNGEE. The CDR3 consists of 13 residues. CDR3 nucleotides: TGTGCCAGCAGCGTCGGGAGAGGAGATACGCAGTATTTT. It is translated as CASSVGRGDTQYF. The entire variable domain, with the rest obtained from reference TRBV9 and TRBJ2-3, is as follows: DSGVTQTPKHLITATGQRVTLRCSPRSGDLSVYWYQQSLDQGLQFLIQYYNGEERAKGNILERFSAQQFPDLHSELNLSSLELGDSALYFCASSVGRGDTQYFGPGTRLTVL.

This clone was picked up one time. The chain links TRBV7-8 to TRBJ2-3, with 8 nucleotides matching TRBD1. J was trimmed by 4 bases and V by 5 bases; bases with no gene match: 5. CDR3 length: 14 amino acids. Germline CDR1 SGHVS, CDR2 FQNEAQ. The CDR3 region is CASSPRTGPDTQYF. The CDR3 coding sequence is TGTGCCAGCAGCCCTAGGACAGGGCCAGATACGCAGTATTTT. Drawing the rest from reference TRBV7-8 and TRBJ2-3, the complete variable domain is GAGVSQSPRYKVAKRGQDVALRCDPISGHVSLFWYQQALGQGPEFLTYFQNEAQLDKSGLPSDRFFAERPEGSVSTLKIQRTQQEDSAVYLCASSPRTGPDTQYFGPGTRLTVL.

This rearrangement joins TRBV27 to TRBJ2-7, with TRBD1 identical over 8 bases. There are 13 residues in the CDR3. The V gene's germline CDR1 is MNHEY and CDR2 SMNVEV (reference sequence). V trimming: 6 bases; J trimming: 3 bases; junction bases outside the gene matches: 4. CDR3 in amino acids: CASSLDRGYEQYF. Here the CDR3 DNA reads TGTGCCAGCAGCCTCGACAGGGGCTACGAGCAGTACTTC.

The chain employs TRBV7-9 and TRBJ1-1; D possibly corresponds to TRBD1 (5 bases). CDR3 length: 14 amino acids. V lost 5 bases to trimming and J lost 1 base, with 11 bases between them. CDR1 is SEHNR and CDR2 is FQNEAQ in the germline V gene (reference sequence). This chain's CDR3 is CASSQTGGNTEAFF. The CDR3 DNA follows: TGTGCCAGCAGCCAGACCGGGGGGAACACTGAAGCTTTCTTT.